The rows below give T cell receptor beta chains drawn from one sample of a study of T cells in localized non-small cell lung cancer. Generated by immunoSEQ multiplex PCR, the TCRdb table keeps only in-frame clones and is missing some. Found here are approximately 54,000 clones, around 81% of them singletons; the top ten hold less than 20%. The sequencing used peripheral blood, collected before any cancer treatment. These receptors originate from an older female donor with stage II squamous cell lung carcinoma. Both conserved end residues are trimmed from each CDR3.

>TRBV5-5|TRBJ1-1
ASSFDRGLTEAF
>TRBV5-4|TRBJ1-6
ASSLGSSYNSPLH
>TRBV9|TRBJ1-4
ASSVGGGHEKLF
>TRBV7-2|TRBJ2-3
ASSLGAPSGAQDTQY
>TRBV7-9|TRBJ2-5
ASSFRETQY
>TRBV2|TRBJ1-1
ASSPDTLNTEAF
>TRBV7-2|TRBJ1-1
ASSFTGTFEAF
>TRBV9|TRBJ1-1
ASSVGSGRGETEAF
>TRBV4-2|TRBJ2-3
ASSHGLRTSGGTDTQY
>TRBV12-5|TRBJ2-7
ATRGQTYEQY
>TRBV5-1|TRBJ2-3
ASSRRTGTSTDTQY
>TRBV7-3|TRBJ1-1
ASSLIGTEAF
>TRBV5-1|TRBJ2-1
ASSLGGTEWARKNNEQF
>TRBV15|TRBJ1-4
ATSQGINEKLF
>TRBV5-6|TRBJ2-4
ASSPQEVGIAKNIQY
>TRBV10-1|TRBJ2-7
ASSESGVYEQY